This T cell receptor (beta chain) was recorded in a study of blood T cell repertoires in COVID-19. CDR1 and CDR2 from the germline V gene are LGHDT and YNNKEL (reference sequence). The CDR3 length is 15 residues. V was trimmed by 4 bases and J by 2 bases, leaving 12 bases between them. Original processing methods: Reference gene primer amplification gave nucleated cell count estimates. This table comes from immunoSEQ multiplex PCR, and its TCRdb copy is limited to in-frame clones, with some not included. D and trimming were read from the DNA, whereas the V and J calls and clone size are those reported in that table. The sample gives more than 45,000 clones, 90% of which show up once; under 6.5% is in the top ten.

What was sequenced was peripheral blood. V and J are TRBV3-1 (or the pseudogene TRBV3-2) and TRBJ2-1; D might be TRBD2 (6 bases). The clonotype was recovered from a man between 65 and 85 years old with acute or convalescent COVID-19. DNA for the CDR3: TGTGCCAGCAGCCCGACTAGTGCCACCTACAATGAGCAGTTCTTC. It yields the protein CASSPTSATYNEQFF.